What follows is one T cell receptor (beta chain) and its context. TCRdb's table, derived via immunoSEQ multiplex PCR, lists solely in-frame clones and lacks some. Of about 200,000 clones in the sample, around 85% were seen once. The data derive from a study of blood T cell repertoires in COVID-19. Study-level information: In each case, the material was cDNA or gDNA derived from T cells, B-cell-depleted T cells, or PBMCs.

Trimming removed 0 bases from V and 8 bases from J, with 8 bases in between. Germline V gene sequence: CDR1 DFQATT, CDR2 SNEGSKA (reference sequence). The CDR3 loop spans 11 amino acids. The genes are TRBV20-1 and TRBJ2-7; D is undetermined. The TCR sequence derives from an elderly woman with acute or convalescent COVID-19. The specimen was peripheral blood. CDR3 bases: TGCAGTGCTAGAGATCAGAGGAAGCAGTACTTC. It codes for CSARDQRKQYF.